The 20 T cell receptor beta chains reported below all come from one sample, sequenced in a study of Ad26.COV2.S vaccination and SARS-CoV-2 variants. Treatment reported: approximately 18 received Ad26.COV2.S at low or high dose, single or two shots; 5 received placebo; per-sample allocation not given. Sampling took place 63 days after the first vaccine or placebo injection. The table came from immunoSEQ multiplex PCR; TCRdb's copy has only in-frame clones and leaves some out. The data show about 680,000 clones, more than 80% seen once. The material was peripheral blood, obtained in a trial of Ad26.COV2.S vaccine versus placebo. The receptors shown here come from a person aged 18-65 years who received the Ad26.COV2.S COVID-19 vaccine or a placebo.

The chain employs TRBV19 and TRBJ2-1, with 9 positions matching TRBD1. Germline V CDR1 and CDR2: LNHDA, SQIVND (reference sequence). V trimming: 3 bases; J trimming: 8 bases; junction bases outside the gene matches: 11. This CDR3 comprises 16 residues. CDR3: CASSMLGQGFRDEQFF. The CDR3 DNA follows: TGTGCCAGTAGTATGTTAGGACAGGGGTTTAGGGATGAGCAGTTCTTC.

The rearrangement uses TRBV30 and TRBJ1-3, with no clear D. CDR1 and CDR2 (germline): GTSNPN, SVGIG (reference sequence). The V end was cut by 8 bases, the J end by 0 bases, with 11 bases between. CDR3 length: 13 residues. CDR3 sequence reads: CAVAGRSGNTIYF. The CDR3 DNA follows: TGTGCCGTGGCGGGCCGCTCTGGAAACACCATATATTTT.

The CDR3 DNA sequence: TGTGCCAGCAGCTTGGTTGGAGGGGTGGAAAAACTGTTTTTT. Its translation is CASSLVGGVEKLFF. The chain carries TRBV5-5 and TRBJ1-4; D perhaps matches TRBD1 (5 bases). This CDR3 is built from 14 residues. The V end was cut by 0 bases, the J end by 8 bases, with 11 bases between. Per the germline V gene, CDR1 is SGHKS and CDR2 is YYEKEE (reference sequence).

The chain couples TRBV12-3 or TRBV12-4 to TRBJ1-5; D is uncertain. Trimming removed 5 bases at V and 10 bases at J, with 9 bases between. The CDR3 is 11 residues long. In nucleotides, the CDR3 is TGTGCCAGCAGTGGATCAGGTCCCCAGCATTTT. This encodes CASSGSGPQHF.

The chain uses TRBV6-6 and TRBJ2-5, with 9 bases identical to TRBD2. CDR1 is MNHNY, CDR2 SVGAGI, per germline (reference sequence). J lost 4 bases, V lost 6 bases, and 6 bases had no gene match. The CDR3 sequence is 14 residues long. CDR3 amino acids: CASRAGGPVETQYF. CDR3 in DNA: TGTGCCAGCAGGGCGGGGGGGCCTGTAGAGACCCAGTACTTC.

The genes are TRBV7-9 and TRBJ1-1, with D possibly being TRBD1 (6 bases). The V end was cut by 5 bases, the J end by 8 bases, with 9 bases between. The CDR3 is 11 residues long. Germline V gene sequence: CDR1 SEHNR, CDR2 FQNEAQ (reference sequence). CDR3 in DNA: TGTGCCAGCAGCGCACAGGGAGAAGCTTTCTTT. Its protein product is CASSAQGEAFF.

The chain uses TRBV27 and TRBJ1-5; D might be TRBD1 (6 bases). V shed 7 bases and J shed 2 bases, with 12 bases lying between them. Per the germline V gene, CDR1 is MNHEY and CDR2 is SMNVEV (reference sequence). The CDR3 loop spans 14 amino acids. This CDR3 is CASKQGLGNQPQHF. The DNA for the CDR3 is TGTGCCAGCAAACAGGGTCTAGGCAATCAGCCCCAGCATTTT.

DNA of the CDR3: TGTGCCAGCGCGGGGGACTATGGCTACACCTTC. It translates to CASAGDYGYTF. The V and J genes are TRBV6-5 and TRBJ1-2; a possible D gene is TRBD1 (5 bases). V shed 8 bases and J shed 3 bases, with 7 bases lying between them. Per germline, CDR1 MNHEY and CDR2 SVGAGI. The CDR3 covers 11 residues.

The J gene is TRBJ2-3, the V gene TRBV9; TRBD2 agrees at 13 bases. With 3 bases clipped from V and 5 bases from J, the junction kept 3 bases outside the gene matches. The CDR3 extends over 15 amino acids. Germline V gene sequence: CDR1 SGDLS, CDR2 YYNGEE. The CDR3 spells CASSGLAGGLDTQYF. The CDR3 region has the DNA TGTGCCAGCAGCGGACTAGCGGGGGGCTTAGATACGCAGTATTTT.

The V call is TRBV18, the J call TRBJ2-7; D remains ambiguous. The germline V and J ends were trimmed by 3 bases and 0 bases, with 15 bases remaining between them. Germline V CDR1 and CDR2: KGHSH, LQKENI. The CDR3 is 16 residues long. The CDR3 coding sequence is TGTGCCAGCTCACCCGGTTGGCCGCCGAGCTCCTACGAGCAGTACTTC. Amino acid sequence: CASSPGWPPSSYEQYF.

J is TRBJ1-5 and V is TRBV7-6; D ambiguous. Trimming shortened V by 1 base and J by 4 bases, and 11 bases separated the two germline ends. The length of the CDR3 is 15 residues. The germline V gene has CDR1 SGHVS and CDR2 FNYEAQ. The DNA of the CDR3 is TGTGCCAGCAGCTTAGGGCGCGGGATGAATCAGCCCCAGCATTTT. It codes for CASSLGRGMNQPQHF.

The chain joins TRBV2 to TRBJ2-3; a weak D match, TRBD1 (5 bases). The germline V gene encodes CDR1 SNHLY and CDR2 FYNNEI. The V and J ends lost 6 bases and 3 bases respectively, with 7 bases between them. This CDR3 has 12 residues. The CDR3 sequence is CASSQGTDTQYF. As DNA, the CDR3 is TGTGCCAGCAGCCAGGGAACAGATACGCAGTATTTT.

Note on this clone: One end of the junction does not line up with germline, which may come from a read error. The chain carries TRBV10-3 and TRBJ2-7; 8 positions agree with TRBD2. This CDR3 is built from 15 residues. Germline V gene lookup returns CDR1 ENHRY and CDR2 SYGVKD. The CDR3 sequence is CATSPHSGSGYEQYF. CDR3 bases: TGTGCCACCAGTCCCCACAGCGGGAGTGGATACGAGCAGTACTTC.

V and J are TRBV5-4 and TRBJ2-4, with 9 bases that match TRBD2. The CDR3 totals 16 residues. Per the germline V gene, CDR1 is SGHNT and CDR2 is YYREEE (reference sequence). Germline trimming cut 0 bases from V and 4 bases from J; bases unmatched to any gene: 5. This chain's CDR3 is CASSLDQTSGKNIQYF. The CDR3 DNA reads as TGTGCCAGCAGCTTGGACCAGACTAGCGGAAAAAACATTCAGTACTTC.

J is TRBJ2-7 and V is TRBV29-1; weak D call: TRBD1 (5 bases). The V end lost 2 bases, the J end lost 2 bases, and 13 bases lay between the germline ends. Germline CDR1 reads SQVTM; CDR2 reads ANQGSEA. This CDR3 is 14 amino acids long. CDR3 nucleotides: TGCAGCGTTGAAACCGCAGGGTCCCCCTACGAGCAGTACTTC. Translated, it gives CSVETAGSPYEQYF.

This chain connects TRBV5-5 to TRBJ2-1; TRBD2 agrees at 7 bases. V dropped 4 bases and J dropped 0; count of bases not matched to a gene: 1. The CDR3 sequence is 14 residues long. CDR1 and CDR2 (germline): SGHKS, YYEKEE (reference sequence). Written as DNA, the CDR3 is TGTGCCAGCAGCCGGGGGGTCTCCTACAATGAGCAGTTCTTC. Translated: CASSRGVSYNEQFF.

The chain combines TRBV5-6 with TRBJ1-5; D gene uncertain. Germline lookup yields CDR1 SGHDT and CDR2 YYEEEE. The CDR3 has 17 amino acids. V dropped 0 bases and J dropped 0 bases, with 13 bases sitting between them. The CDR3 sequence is CASSLGRLGSSNQPQHF. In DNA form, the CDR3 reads TGTGCCAGCAGCTTGGGTCGTTTGGGGTCTAGCAATCAGCCCCAGCATTTT.

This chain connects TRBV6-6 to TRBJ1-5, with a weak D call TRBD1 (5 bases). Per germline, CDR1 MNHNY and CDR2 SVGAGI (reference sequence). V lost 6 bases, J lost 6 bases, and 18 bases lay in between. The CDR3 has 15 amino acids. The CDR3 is CASSQGRDRSQPQHF. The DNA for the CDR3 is TGTGCCAGCAGCCAAGGCAGGGACCGGAGTCAGCCCCAGCATTTT.

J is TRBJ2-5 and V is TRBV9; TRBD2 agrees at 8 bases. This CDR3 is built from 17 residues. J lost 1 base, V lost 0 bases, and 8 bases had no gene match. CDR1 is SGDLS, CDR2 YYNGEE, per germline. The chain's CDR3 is CASSVGAGGSIQETQYF. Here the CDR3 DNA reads TGTGCCAGCAGCGTAGGGGCGGGGGGCTCCATCCAAGAGACCCAGTACTTC.

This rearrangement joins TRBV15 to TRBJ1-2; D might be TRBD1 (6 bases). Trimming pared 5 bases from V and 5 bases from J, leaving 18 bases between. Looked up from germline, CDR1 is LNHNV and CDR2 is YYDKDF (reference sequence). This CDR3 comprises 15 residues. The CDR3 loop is CATSGKEGGPYGYTF. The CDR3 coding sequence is TGTGCCACCAGCGGAAAAGAGGGGGGACCTTATGGCTACACCTTC.